The clone carrying this T cell receptor (beta chain) was observed once. This entry is derived from a study of OX40 agonist ivuxolimab in advanced cancers. TCRdb's copy holds only in-frame clones and misses some; the assay was immunoSEQ multiplex PCR. The repertoire holds about 50,000 clones, with about nine tenths as singletons. Germline CDR1 and CDR2: SGHVS and FQNEAQ. Trimming took 1 base from V and 2 from J, leaving 12 bases between them. CDR3 length equals 15 residues. This chain joins TRBV7-8 and TRBJ2-7, with a weak D call TRBD2 (6 bases). The sequence was obtained from an adult with an advanced solid tumor such as melanoma, head and neck, liver or kidney cancer. Sample: CD4+ or CD8+ T cells sorted from blood, taken in a trial of the OX40 agonist ivuxolimab. The DNA for the CDR3 is TGTGCCAGCAGCTTAGGCCGACGGGAGCCCTACGAGCAGTACTTC. Translating it yields CASSLGRREPYEQYF.